The T cell receptor (beta chain) described here comes from a study of CD8 T cells in Susac syndrome (dated by TCRdb to between 2018 and 2021). General notes on the study: Among the sequenced Susac syndrome patients, six had clinically active disease and roughly 8 were in clinical remission. Repertoire sequencing was used to test whether CD8+ T cell activation and differentiation in Susac syndrome was antigen driven. Susac syndrome patients were therapy-naive, on corticosteroids (some also receiving IVIg), or on IVIg alone at blood withdrawal.

Overall study results and their limits: The number of individuals in the TCR sequencing and HLA analysis was recognized as being relatively small. No clonal expansion was detected in the CD4+ T cell repertoire of Susac syndrome patients.

High-throughput TCR beta sequencing profiled peripheral blood CD8+ and CD4+ T cells from healthy donors, Susac syndrome patients and multiple sclerosis patients. Recently defined diagnostic criteria for definite or probable disease were met by the Susac syndrome patients. Bulk CD8+ and CD4+ T cells were purified by magnetic negative isolation, while CD8+ TEMRA cells were enriched using FACS. Blood was drawn into EDTA tubes, processed within 24 hours, and PBMCs were isolated by density gradient centrifugation. PBMCs intended for TCR sequencing were cryopreserved in liquid nitrogen and were subsequently thawed in a 37 degrees C water bath. The sorted or isolated CD4+, CD8+ and CD8+ TEMRA cells had a purity of 90% or higher. V gives up 10 bases and J gives up 4 bases, and the segment between their germline ends measures 16 bases. From cysteine to phenylalanine, the CDR3 is 13 amino acids long. Only the CDR3 region is kept as DNA, spanning 39 bases read in frame from base 1. CDR1 and CDR2, looked up from the germline V gene, are MRHNA and SNTAGT.

RNA was extracted with the RNeasy kit and roughly 0.45 to 1 ug was reverse transcribed using random hexamers. TCR beta CDR3 regions were amplified with the immunoSEQ multiplex PCR assay covering 54 Vbeta and 13 Jbeta segments. To correct PCR amplification bias, a synthetic template baseline was used for both primer optimization and computational correction. As for the original processing: Only productive sequences were kept, with reads annotated to V, D and J genes according to IMGT and analyzed in immunoSEQ Analyzer. To calculate clonality, Shannon entropy was normalized by log2 of the number of productive unique sequences and then subtracted from one. For each patient and control, public and private clones were evaluated within the 100 most prevalent clones. Clones were defined as Susac-specific if absent from the healthy and MS cohorts, from around 1,100 published viral clones and from other ImmuneACCESS disease sequences. TCRdb reprocessed the public reads (quality trimming at Q25 with fastp, clone calling with MiXCR) and kept in-frame beta chains. Each entry is one CDR3 protein sequence, shown with its most common DNA and genes. Clone size and V and J calls follow TCRdb, not the original study. The sample has 150,000 to 200,000 distinct CDR3 sequences on record, approximately 96% of them singletons. Clones ranked in the top ten supply 0.075% to 0.1% of the sample.

A remark on this clonotype: The antigen it recognizes is unknown. Nothing much larger sits one base from this clone, and base qualities are not available.

The chain employs TRBV6-4 and TRBJ1-2; TRBD1 is perhaps the D gene, given 5 matching bases. The TCR comes from a human donor with Susac syndrome. The specimen was CD4+ T cells from PBMCs. The DNA reads TGTGCCACCTCGTGGGGCCGGGGCTATGGCTACACCTTC. Its coded protein is CATSWGRGYGYTF.